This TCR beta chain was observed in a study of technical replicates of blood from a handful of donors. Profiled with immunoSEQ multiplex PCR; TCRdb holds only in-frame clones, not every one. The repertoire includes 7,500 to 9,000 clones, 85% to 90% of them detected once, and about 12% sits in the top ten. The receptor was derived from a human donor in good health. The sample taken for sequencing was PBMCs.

The CDR3 region has the DNA TGTGCCACCAGCAGAGATGCGATAGCGGGAGAGTCCGGGGAGCTGTTTTTT. Its protein is CATSRDAIAGESGELFF. The chain recombines TRBV15 with TRBJ2-2, with 9 bases identical to TRBD2. The CDR3 has 17 amino acids. V was pared by 0 bases and J by 6 bases, with 8 bases of the junction left unmatched. Looked up from germline, CDR1 is LNHNV and CDR2 is YYDKDF (reference sequence).